This T cell receptor (beta chain) was sequenced in a study of cytotoxic CD8 clonotypes in ibrutinib-treated CLL (dated by TCRdb to the early 2020s). The study in broad terms: In this cohort, approximately 15 patients were treatment-naive and ten to eleven were relapsed/refractory, while around 18 had unmutated IGHV. Cryopreserved peripheral blood mononuclear cells were collected before treatment, at response, and at either disease progression or sustained remission. Of the 90 or so people in the trial, about 27 had longitudinal samples available. Samples at response were collected after a median of roughly 13 months of treatment, with a range of about 6 to 40 months. Partial responses were observed in about 25 patients and complete responses in 2; after a median follow-up of roughly 62 months, remission was maintained in around 14 patients and progression was observed in some twelve. Patients were still on ibrutinib when every remission and progressive disease sample was collected. On average, each sample yielded 250,000 to 300,000 productive templates and about 94,000 productive rearrangements.

The goal of deep resolution MiSeq sequencing was a depth between 1 in 1 million and 1 in 200,000 T cells, and coverage averaged 10x per clonotype. The immunoSEQ hsTCRB Kit was used to generate TCR beta libraries. Per the source publication's procedure: The data were analyzed with ImmunoSEQ Analyzer and ImmunoSEQ Data Assistant, and V, D and J gene assignments followed IMGT definitions. Clonality was computed as one minus normalized Shannon entropy of productive rearrangement frequencies, ranging from 0 to 1. Only overrepresented clonotypes making up at least 0.05% of each patient's repertoire were included in the public clonotype analysis. More than ten repertoires from age-matched healthy donors, obtained from immuneACCESS, served as clonality controls. The table was pulled from immuneACCESS by TCRdb, which kept in-frame rearrangements only. Such tables lose some clones; where checked, under half of the loss comes from unresolved V genes, and the rest has no known cause. The DNA gave D and trimming, while V, J and clone size come from that table. Counted in this sample were roughly 70,000 clones; less than 95% of them appeared once. The ten largest clones add up to just over 3% of the sample.

The label giving this sample's time point can be read as: approximately eleven months on ibrutinib. For TCR beta library preparation, around 1.8 micrograms of genomic DNA were extracted from the cryopreserved PBMCs. Longitudinal blood samples from CLL patients receiving ibrutinib monotherapy were subjected to high-throughput TCR beta sequencing. The patients took part in an open-label, single-center phase 2 trial of ibrutinib monotherapy. As to this clone: Its antigen is still unknown. No quality values exist for individual bases; no much larger clone is one base distant.

Overall study outcomes, separate from this receptor: At baseline, clonality was higher than in age-matched healthy donors and showed a strong correlation with circulating CD8+ T-cell counts. Clonality rose at ibrutinib response, remained stable during sustained remission, and dropped back toward baseline at progression. Public clonotypes were rare and either contracted or stayed stable during treatment, and the rise in clonality at ibrutinib response reflected the expansion of private clonotypes. Sampling times were not matched between sustained-remission and progressing patients, and lymph node repertoires were not studied.

Including the terminal cysteine and phenylalanine, the CDR3 comprises 15 residues. CDR3 DNA is the only sequence kept; it has 45 bases, read in frame from the first base. The junction shows trimming of 5 bases on V and 3 bases on J, plus 13 bases between the germline ends. Via the germline V gene (reference sequence), CDR1 is LNHDA and CDR2 SQIVND. The origin of this receptor is a human donor with chronic lymphocytic leukemia. This specimen consisted of PBMCs, obtained after 12 months of ibrutinib treatment. The rearranged chain carries TRBV19 and TRBJ1-4; TRBD1 is a weak D gene call, 5 bases matching. The sequence in DNA is TGTGCCAGTAGTCCGGCGGAGACAGCTAATGAAAAACTGTTTTTT. Protein translation: CASSPAETANEKLFF.